These T cell receptor beta chains were read from a single sample in a study of T cells in Graves' hyperthyroidism and ophthalmopathy. One entry per CDR3 protein results from TCRdb running MiXCR on the multiplex PCR reads. The sample holds hundreds of thousands of distinct CDR3 sequences, 17% seen once. Input material: blood. These receptors came from a woman under 30 with Graves' ophthalmopathy. CDR3s include the opening cysteine and the closing phenylalanine or tryptophan. Each record gives: J gene, D gene, V gene, clone size, CDR3 DNA, CDR3 protein. The D gene is left open where the match is weak. Clone size, where shown, is once, few, many, or a class for clones that have expanded.

TRBJ1-1	NA	TRBV6-1	few	TGTGCCAGCAGGACCAACCAGGGGCCTCGGTGGGCTTTCTTT	CASRTNQGPRWAFF
TRBJ1-3	NA	TRBV30	NA	TGTGCCTGGAGTGCCGCAGTTCTAAATGGAAACACCATATATTTT	CAWSAAVLNGNTIYF
TRBJ1-1	NA	TRBV6-5	many	TGTGCCAGCAGTTACTCGGGCCGAGACGCTTTCTTT	CASSYSGRDAFF
TRBJ1-6	NA	TRBV9	NA	TGTGCCAGCAGCCCCCGGGCCTTCGGAGGTTCACCCCTCCACTTT	CASSPRAFGGSPLHF
TRBJ2-3	TRBD2	TRBV20-1	NA	TGCAGTGCTTTAGCGGGAGGGCCGTTGGATACGCAGTATTTT	CSALAGGPLDTQYF
TRBJ1-1	NA	TRBV3-1	many	TGTGCCAGCAGCCAAGTTGACGAAGCTTTCTTT	CASSQVDEAFF
TRBJ2-3	NA	TRBV5-8	NA	TGTGCCAGCAGTACAGGGGGGGGCCTCGCAGATACGCAGTATTTT	CASSTGGGLADTQYF
TRBJ1-2	TRBD1	TRBV19	few	TGTGCCAGTAGGGCGGACAGGGGAAGGTATGGCTACACCTTC	CASRADRGRYGYTF
TRBJ2-7	NA	TRBV3-1	many	TGTGCCAGCAGCCCCTCTTTAGTGGGCGAGCAGTACTTC	CASSPSLVGEQYF
TRBJ2-2	TRBD2	TRBV3-1	many	TGTGCCAGCAGCCAAGACCCCCGGCTAGCGGACACCGGGGAGCTGTTTTTT	CASSQDPRLADTGELFF
TRBJ2-5	NA	TRBV3-1	few	TGTGCCAGCAGCGCCGAGTTGGAGACCCAGTACTTC	CASSAELETQYF
TRBJ2-7	TRBD1	TRBV12-3/TRBV12-4	many	TGTGCCAGCAGTTCGGGACAGCGAGACGTCTACGAGCAGTACTTC	CASSSGQRDVYEQYF
TRBJ2-1	TRBD2	TRBV28	many	TGTGCCAGCAGGTCTAGCGGCTACAATGAGCAGTTCTTC	CASRSSGYNEQFF
TRBJ2-2	TRBD2	TRBV6-1	NA	TGTGCCAGCAGTGAGCGGGGGGGGACCACCCGGGAGCTGTTTTTT	CASSERGGTTRELFF
TRBJ2-3	NA	TRBV18	many	TGTGCCAGCTCACCACCGTCGCCGGGGAGGGATACGCAGTATTTT	CASSPPSPGRDTQYF
TRBJ2-2	NA	TRBV5-1	few	TGCGCCAGCAGCTTGGGGCCAGGTAACACCGGGGAGCTGTTTTTT	CASSLGPGNTGELFF
TRBJ1-5	TRBD1	TRBV6-1	few	TGTGCCAGCAGTGACAGGGGGAAAGGCAGCAATCAGCCCCAGCATTTT	CASSDRGKGSNQPQHF
TRBJ2-7	NA	TRBV14	few	TGTGCCAGCAGCCAAAATAACAGATACTACGAGCAGTACTTC	CASSQNNRYYEQYF
TRBJ1-3	TRBD1	TRBV6-1	NA	TGTGCCAGCAGGACCGGGACAGGGTACGGAAACACCATATATTTT	CASRTGTGYGNTIYF
TRBJ2-2	TRBD2	TRBV5-1	NA	TGCGCCAGCAGCTTATCTAGCGGGGGGGCGAACACCGGGGAGCTGTTTTTT	CASSLSSGGANTGELFF
TRBJ1-2	NA	TRBV10-3	NA	TGTGCCATCAGTGAGTCCAGAATTCGGGACAACTCAAACTATGGCTACACCTTC	CAISESRIRDNSNYGYTF
TRBJ2-1	NA	TRBV28	many	TGTGCCAGCAGCCCCCCTGGGGGAGCGGTATCCTACAATGAGCAGTTCTTC	CASSPPGGAVSYNEQFF
TRBJ1-1	NA	TRBV30	NA	TGTGCCTGGAGTGTACCGGGGGCTGAAGCTTTCTTT	CAWSVPGAEAFF
TRBJ2-7	TRBD1	TRBV7-2	many	TGTGCCAGCAGCTTCGGGACAGCTCCCGACTACGAGCAGTACTTC	CASSFGTAPDYEQYF
TRBJ2-7	TRBD2	TRBV15	NA	TGTGCCACCAGCAGTGCTGGTCCTAGCGGGAGATACGAGCAGTACTTC	CATSSAGPSGRYEQYF
TRBJ2-7	NA	TRBV27	many	TGTGCCAGCACCCCCGCCACGGACTCGTCCTACGAGCAGTACTTC	CASTPATDSSYEQYF
TRBJ1-3	NA	TRBV11-2	many	TGTGCCAGCAGCTTAGTGAGACCGCATTCTGGAAACACCATATATTTT	CASSLVRPHSGNTIYF
TRBJ2-2	NA	TRBV27	few	TGTGCCAGCAGTCCCCAGTGGCCGAGAAGGAACACCGGGGAGCTGTTTTTT	CASSPQWPRRNTGELFF
TRBJ1-6	NA	TRBV2	NA	TGTGCCACATCGATCGGCTCCTATAATTCACCCCTCCACTTT	CATSIGSYNSPLHF
TRBJ2-1	NA	TRBV28	many	TGTGCCACCGGCCTGTTAAGAGTCAATGAGCAGTTCTTC	CATGLLRVNEQFF
TRBJ1-1	NA	TRBV6-1	many	TGTGCCAGCAGTAACCCCGGGGGCACTGAAGCTTTCTTT	CASSNPGGTEAFF
TRBJ1-4	NA	TRBV27	many	TGTGCCAGCAGGAGCTGGCAGGGCGAAAGTGAAAAACTGTTTTTT	CASRSWQGESEKLFF
TRBJ2-4	NA	TRBV6-1	few	TGTGCCAGCAGATCCCGAAACATTCAGTACTTC	CASRSRNIQYF
TRBJ1-2	NA	TRBV5-1	few	TGCGCCAGCAGCTTGGCCGGCAGCGGGAACTATGGCTACACCTTC	CASSLAGSGNYGYTF
TRBJ2-3	NA	TRBV9	many	TGTGCCAGCAGCGTAGAAGGACAGAGCACAGATACGCAGTATTTT	CASSVEGQSTDTQYF
TRBJ1-5	NA	TRBV20-1	many	TGCAGTGCTAGTAGGGGCTCGTACAATCAGCCCCAGCATTTT	CSASRGSYNQPQHF
TRBJ2-4	TRBD2	TRBV11-2	NA	TGTGCCAGCAGCTTAGGACTAGCGGGAGACATCTTAGCCAAAAACATTCAGTACTTC	CASSLGLAGDILAKNIQYF
TRBJ2-4	NA	TRBV9	NA	TGTGCCAGCAGCGTAGAGCTTGAACCTTTAGCCAAAAACATTCAGTACTTC	CASSVELEPLAKNIQYF
TRBJ2-2	NA	TRBV29-1	few	TGCAGCGTTGAAGATGACACTTACACCGGGGAGCTGTTTTTT	CSVEDDTYTGELFF
TRBJ1-6	NA	TRBV27	many	TGTGCCAGCAGTCCTCGGGCGTATTCACCCCTCCACTTT	CASSPRAYSPLHF
TRBJ1-4	NA	TRBV27	NA	TGTGCCAGCAGTTCTGGGGAGGATGAAAAACTGTTTTTT	CASSSGEDEKLFF
TRBJ2-7	NA	TRBV11-2	many	TGTGCCAGCAGCTTAGTGGCGGGGTACTCCTCCTACGAGCAGTACTTC	CASSLVAGYSSYEQYF
TRBJ1-1	NA	TRBV12-3/TRBV12-4	many	TGTGCCAGCACCAACGGGGGGCCTGAAGCTTTCTTT	CASTNGGPEAFF
TRBJ1-1	NA	TRBV13	many	TGTGCCAGCAGCTCTCTGGGAGTGAACACTGAAGCTTTCTTT	CASSSLGVNTEAFF
TRBJ2-5	NA	TRBV11-2	NA	TGTGCCAGCAGCTTAAACTGGGGTGGGGGACGACTCCAAGAGACCCAGTACTTC	CASSLNWGGGRLQETQYF
TRBJ2-5	TRBD2	TRBV12-3/TRBV12-4	few	TGTGCCAGCAGTTCCTGGACTAGCGGGAGGCCCTCGGAGACCCAGTACTTC	CASSSWTSGRPSETQYF
TRBJ2-7	TRBD1	TRBV9	NA	TGTGCCAGCAGTAAAGGGGGACAGCAGAGCTCCTACGAGCAGTACTTC	CASSKGGQQSSYEQYF
TRBJ2-2	NA	TRBV30	NA	TGTGCCTGGAGACCGGGGATGAGAAACACCGGGGAGCTGTTTTTT	CAWRPGMRNTGELFF
TRBJ2-2	NA	TRBV5-1	NA	TGCGCCAGCAGGACCAAGGGGGAGAACACCGGGGAGCTGTTTTTT	CASRTKGENTGELFF
TRBJ2-3	TRBD2	TRBV4-2	NA	TGTGCCAGCAGCCAAGATACGGGGGGGGTCGGCTCAGAAGGTCGGACGCAGTATTTT	CASSQDTGGVGSEGRTQYF
TRBJ1-1	NA	TRBV3-1	many	TGTGCCAGCAGCCAAGGCTACCCCAGCCTGAACACTGAAGCTTTCTTT	CASSQGYPSLNTEAFF
TRBJ1-6	TRBD1	TRBV20-1	NA	TGCAGTGCAATCACGAGGGACAGCTTCTCCCTCCACTTT	CSAITRDSFSLHF
TRBJ1-4	NA	TRBV27	NA	TGTGCCAGCAGTCCCGGGGGGGCGAGGGAAAAACTGTTTTTT	CASSPGGAREKLFF
TRBJ1-6	NA	TRBV18	NA	TGTGCCAGCTCACCACCTTCAGGGGCCGGGAATTCACCCCTCCACTTT	CASSPPSGAGNSPLHF
TRBJ2-7	TRBD2	TRBV20-1	NA	TGCAGTGCTAAGAAAGGACTAGCGGGAGGCTACGAGCAGTACTTC	CSAKKGLAGGYEQYF
TRBJ2-1	TRBD1	TRBV20-1	many	TGCAGTGCTAGACGGGGGGCGGGACAGGGATACAATGAGCAGTTCTTC	CSARRGAGQGYNEQFF
TRBJ1-1	TRBD1	TRBV20-1	many	TGCAGTGCTACCTGGGACAGGGGGCGTACTGAAGCTTTCTTT	CSATWDRGRTEAFF
TRBJ2-6	TRBD1	TRBV12-3/TRBV12-4	NA	TGTGCCAGCATTCCGGGACAGGGGAGTTCTGGGGCCAACGTCCTGACTTTC	CASIPGQGSSGANVLTF
TRBJ1-4	NA	TRBV5-1	NA	TGCGCCAGCAGTTCAGGGCGTATAGAAAAACTGTTTTTT	CASSSGRIEKLFF
TRBJ2-3	TRBD1	TRBV9	NA	TGTGCCAGCAGCCGACAGGGGAGCGGCACAGATACGCAGTATTTT	CASSRQGSGTDTQYF